These 17 T cell receptor beta chains originate from one sample sequenced in a study of OX40 agonist ivuxolimab in advanced cancers. Profiled with immunoSEQ multiplex PCR; TCRdb holds only in-frame clones, not every one. The data show 30,000 to 35,000 clones, roughly 80% seen once. Sequencing was performed on CD4+ or CD8+ T cells sorted from blood, taken in a trial of the OX40 agonist ivuxolimab. The receptors here all came from an adult with an advanced solid tumor such as melanoma, head and neck, liver or kidney cancer.

This clone was counted a single time. This rearrangement joins TRBV28 to TRBJ2-7, with 7 positions matching TRBD2. The CDR3 has 13 residues. CDR1 and CDR2 (germline): MDHEN, SYDVKM. Trimming at V came to 5 bases and at J to 7 bases, leaving 8 bases not matched to a gene. DNA of the CDR3: TGTGCCAGCAGTCCACCTAGCGGTGGGGAGCAGTACTTC. Translation gives CASSPPSGGEQYF.

V and J are TRBV6-1 and TRBJ2-1; 9 nucleotides line up with TRBD2. V shed 10 bases and J 13 bases; nucleotides not matched to a gene: 5. In germline, CDR1 is MNHNS, CDR2 SASEGT. The CDR3 contains 10 residues. The CDR3 DNA reads TGTGCCACCGTAGCGGGAGTACAGTTCTTC. Translated: CATVAGVQFF.

This clone is medium-sized in the sample. Other DNA variants within this sample encode the same CDR3. The rearrangement joins TRBV5-1 to TRBJ1-1, with TRBD1 as a possible D gene (5 bases). In germline, CDR1 is SGHRS, CDR2 YFSETQ. This CDR3 has 14 amino acids. Trimming removed 0 bases at V and 3 bases at J, with 9 bases between. The CDR3 loop reads CASSLGGGYTEAFF. The CDR3 nucleotides are TGCGCCAGCAGCTTGGGCGGGGGGTACACTGAAGCTTTCTTT.

The chain employs TRBV19 and TRBJ2-5; TRBD2 agrees at 11 bases. Trimming removed 5 bases from V and 4 bases from J; junction bases left unmatched: 9. The CDR3 is 16 residues long. Looked up from germline, CDR1 is LNHDA and CDR2 is SQIVND (reference sequence). As DNA, the CDR3 is TGTGCCAGTAGTTGGACTAGCGGGCGGCCGAGAGAGACCCAGTACTTC. Protein product: CASSWTSGRPRETQYF.

The chain employs TRBV11-2 and TRBJ2-1; possibly TRBD2 for D (6 bases). V dropped 4 bases and J dropped 5 bases, with 18 bases sitting between them. Germline V gives CDR1 SGHAT, CDR2 FQNNGV. The CDR3 contains 16 residues. The CDR3 spells CASSSDVGRGNNEQFF. The CDR3, as DNA: TGTGCCAGCAGCTCAGATGTCGGGAGAGGGAACAATGAGCAGTTCTTC.

The V and J genes are TRBV13 and TRBJ1-1, with TRBD1 identical over 12 bases. J gave up 1 base and V 2 bases, and 11 bases lay outside the gene matches. CDR1 PRHDT and CDR2 FYEKMQ come from the germline V gene (reference sequence). This CDR3 region has 19 residues. CDR3 nucleotides: TGTGCCAGCAGCTTATACTTTCCCGGGACAGGGGGCCGGAACACTGAAGCTTTCTTT. This encodes CASSLYFPGTGGRNTEAFF.

This chain links TRBV6-4 with TRBJ1-1, with TRBD1 matching over 7 bases. Trimming at V came to 6 bases and at J to 5 bases, leaving 9 bases not matched to a gene. This CDR3 is built from 14 residues. Per germline, CDR1 MRHNA and CDR2 SNTAGT. The DNA for the CDR3 is TGTGCCAGCAGCGTCGGGACAGAGGGGACTGAAGCTTTCTTT. Its protein product is CASSVGTEGTEAFF.

Relative to its sample, this clone is medium-sized. This sample also contains other DNA sequences that code for the same CDR3. The J gene is TRBJ2-3, the V gene TRBV9; D is undetermined. The germline V gene has CDR1 SGDLS and CDR2 YYNGEE. This CDR3 comprises 15 residues. V lost 4 bases and J lost 0, with 12 bases in between. The CDR3 is CASSSWTASTDTQYF. The CDR3 nucleotides are TGTGCCAGCAGCTCCTGGACGGCTAGCACAGATACGCAGTATTTT.

The rearrangement uses TRBV5-6 and TRBJ1-2, with TRBD1 matching 9 bases. The CDR3 spans 17 residues. The germline CDR1 and CDR2 sequences are SGHDT and YYEEEE. Losses at the gene ends were 0 bases for V and 3 bases for J; bases not matched to a gene: 9. The CDR3 DNA follows: TGTGCCAGCAGCTTGGAAGGGGGACAGGGCCCTCACTATGGCTACACCTTC. It encodes CASSLEGGQGPHYGYTF.

This clone was picked up one time. This sequence joins TRBV9 and TRBJ2-1; 8 nucleotides line up with TRBD2. CDR3 length: 15 amino acids. J gave up 3 bases and V 4 bases, and 6 bases lay outside the gene matches. The germline V gene has CDR1 SGDLS and CDR2 YYNGEE. The CDR3 sequence is CASSSGTSLYNEQFF. CDR3 DNA sequence: TGTGCCAGCAGCTCCGGGACTAGTCTCTACAATGAGCAGTTCTTC.

This sequence joins TRBV4-1 and TRBJ2-3; D possibly corresponds to TRBD2 (6 bases). Germline V gene data show CDR1 as MGHRA and CDR2 as YSYEKL. Trimming removed 0 bases at V and 0 bases at J, with 13 bases between. The CDR3 contains 17 residues. CDR3 protein: CASSQDPLGTSTDTQYF. DNA for the CDR3: TGCGCCAGCAGCCAAGACCCACTGGGGACTAGCACAGATACGCAGTATTTT.

This chain uses TRBV5-1 with TRBJ2-7; the match to TRBD1 covers 7 bases. This CDR3 comprises 16 residues. Germline V gene sequence: CDR1 SGHRS, CDR2 YFSETQ. V gave up 0 bases and J gave up 3 bases; unmatched junction bases: 9. The CDR3 loop reads CASSLGQGVAGYEQYF. The DNA of the CDR3 is TGCGCCAGCAGCTTGGGGCAGGGGGTAGCCGGCTACGAGCAGTACTTC. Together with reference TRBV5-1 and TRBJ2-7, the CDR3 gives the full variable domain: KAGVTQTPRYLIKTRGQQVTLSCSPISGHRSVSWYQQTPGQGLQFLFEYFSETQRNKGNFPGRFSGRQFSNSRSEMNVSTLELGDSALYLCASSLGQGVAGYEQYFGPGTRLTVT.

This clone has only one observation. The gene calls are TRBV25-1 and TRBJ1-1, with D maybe TRBD1 (6 bases). Trimming stripped 5 bases from V and 0 bases from J, with 10 bases between. CDR3 size: 14 residues. The germline V gene has CDR1 MGHDK and CDR2 SYGVNS. The CDR3 DNA reads as TGTGCCAGCAGTCCGGGGGCCATGAACACTGAAGCTTTCTTT. Its protein is CASSPGAMNTEAFF.

This clone was observed a single time. The chain uses TRBV28 and TRBJ1-1; TRBD1 matches 12 bases. The J segment lost 3 bases and the V segment lost 5 bases, leaving 10 bases of the junction unmatched. Germline CDR1 is MDHEN and CDR2 is SYDVKM. CDR3 length: 17 residues. The CDR3 bases are TGTGCCAGCAGTACCCGGGACAGGGGGCCTGAGGACACTGAAGCTTTCTTT. Translating gives CASSTRDRGPEDTEAFF. The complete variable domain, with remaining parts taken from reference TRBV28 and TRBJ1-1, reads DVKVTQSSRYLVKRTGEKVFLECVQDMDHENMFWYRQDPGLGLRLIYFSYDVKMKEKGDIPEGYSVSREKKERFSLILESASTNQTSMYLCASSTRDRGPEDTEAFFGQGTRLTVV.

The chain has TRBV7-9 and TRBJ2-7; the match to TRBD1 covers 11 bases. Per germline, CDR1 SEHNR and CDR2 FQNEAQ (reference sequence). V shed 3 bases, J shed 5 bases, and the junction held 3 bases outside the gene matches. The CDR3 covers 14 residues. The CDR3 nucleotides read TGTGCCAGCAGCTTTGGACAGGGGGCCAACGAGCAGTACTTC. Protein product: CASSFGQGANEQYF.

J is TRBJ1-1 and V is TRBV19; tentative D call: TRBD1 (6 bases). The CDR3 sequence is 13 residues long. CDR1 is LNHDA, CDR2 SQIVND, per germline (reference sequence). V lost 1 base, J lost 4 bases, and 7 bases lay in between. CDR3 in DNA: TGTGCCAGTAGTATAGGGGGGGCCACTGAAGCTTTCTTT. This sequence encodes CASSIGGATEAFF.

This sequence joins TRBV2 and TRBJ2-6, with D uncertain. This CDR3 is 14 amino acids long. Germline V gene data show CDR1 as SNHLY and CDR2 as FYNNEI. The V end was cut by 5 bases, the J end by 0 bases, with 5 bases between. The CDR3 protein is CASSMYSGANVLTF. The CDR3 coding sequence is TGTGCCAGCAGTATGTACTCTGGGGCCAACGTCCTGACTTTC.